The clone carrying this T cell receptor beta chain appeared many times. The antigen is not known. Stated time point: longitudinal time-point 1 (baseline). Source material was 2 million unsorted PBMCs, stored at -80 °C in RNAlater. Trimming left V 4 bases short and J 1 base short, with 2 bases between. Germline V lookup: CDR1 SGHRS, CDR2 YFSETQ. CDR3 size: 12 residues. This record comes from a study of neurological immune-mediated disorders. Study-wide results and caveats: CDR3 amino acid sequences found in expanded clones were never shared across subjects, suggesting private repertoires in all groups.

It was by 5'RACE with 10-nucleotide random UMIs that the cDNA was made. TCRdb analysed the 5' RACE reads with MiXCR anew, one entry per CDR3 protein. The table lists tens of thousands of distinct CDR3 sequences, around 10% of them singletons. Sequencing was carried out using PBMCs. The source of this sequence is a male donor with HTLV-1-associated myelopathy (HAM/TSP). V and J are TRBV5-1 and TRBJ2-2; D is unresolved. Written as DNA, the CDR3 is TGCGCCAGCAGCCAGAACACCGGGGAGCTGTTTTTT. It codes for CASSQNTGELFF.